This entry lists 22 T cell receptor beta chains sequenced from one sample in a study of cytomegalovirus exposure and HLA in healthy donors. 60 Vbeta and 13 Jbeta primers were used in PCR. Some clones are missing from TCRdb's copy, which holds only in-frame ones; the method was immunoSEQ multiplex PCR. The sample comprises some 150,000 clones, roughly three quarters of which are singletons, and 4% to 5.5% rests with the top ten. Sequenced material: PBMCs. The receptors come from a man aged 60 to 69 in good health and CMV-seronegative.

The rearrangement joins TRBV30 to TRBJ2-7; a possible D gene is TRBD2 (5 bases). The CDR3 is made up of 17 amino acids. With 2 bases removed from V and 3 bases from J, the gap between germline ends came to 23 bases. The germline V gene has CDR1 GTSNPN and CDR2 SVGIG (reference sequence). The CDR3 bases are TGTGCCTGGAGTTCCCCCCATCGGACGGGATCCATCTACGAGCAGTACTTC. Protein sequence: CAWSSPHRTGSIYEQYF.

This clone has a handful of counts. The chain carries TRBV27 and TRBJ1-1; 7 bases map to TRBD1. The CDR3 runs 14 residues. The germline CDR1 and CDR2 sequences are MNHEY and SMNVEV (reference sequence). V was clipped by 5 bases and J by 2 bases; unmatched bases: 5. CDR3 protein: CASSTGTANTEAFF. The CDR3 nucleotides are TGTGCCAGCAGTACGGGGACAGCTAACACTGAAGCTTTCTTT.

The chain recombines TRBV5-1 with TRBJ2-1, with TRBD2 matching over 9 bases. The V gene's germline CDR1 is SGHRS and CDR2 YFSETQ. CDR3 size: 16 residues. Losses at the gene ends were 0 bases for V and 5 bases for J; bases not matched to a gene: 6. CDR3 DNA sequence: TGCGCCAGCAGCTTGGTAACTAGCGGGTTGAACAATGAGCAGTTCTTC. As protein: CASSLVTSGLNNEQFF.

This clone occurred once. The V call is TRBV7-2, the J call TRBJ2-1, with 7 bases identical to TRBD1. CDR1 is SGHTA and CDR2 is FQGNSA in the germline V gene. The V segment lost 2 bases and the J segment 7 bases; nucleotides outside the gene matches: 8. CDR3 length: 15 amino acids. The CDR3 loop reads CASSLNRGFDNEQFF. The DNA of the CDR3 is TGTGCCAGCAGCTTAAACAGGGGTTTCGATAATGAGCAGTTCTTC.

V and J are TRBV27 and TRBJ1-1; 8 bases match TRBD1. V shed 8 bases, J shed 2 bases, and the junction held 28 bases outside the gene matches. The CDR3 spans 21 residues. Per germline, CDR1 MNHEY and CDR2 SMNVEV (reference sequence). The CDR3 reads CASHRFGGTGLLDVLNTEAFF. Here the CDR3 DNA reads TGTGCCAGCCATAGATTCGGCGGGACAGGACTCCTGGATGTACTCAACACTGAAGCTTTCTTT.

The chain recombines TRBV7-8 with TRBJ2-5; 16 positions agree with TRBD2. J lost 2 bases, V lost 1 base, and 1 base had no gene match. The germline V gene encodes CDR1 SGHVS and CDR2 FQNEAQ. This CDR3 is 17 amino acids long. CDR3 region: CASSLVGLAGGQETQYF. The DNA of the CDR3 is TGTGCCAGCAGCTTAGTGGGACTAGCGGGAGGGCAAGAGACCCAGTACTTC. The full variable domain, rest sourced from reference TRBV7-8 and TRBJ2-5, is GAGVSQSPRYKVAKRGQDVALRCDPISGHVSLFWYQQALGQGPEFLTYFQNEAQLDKSGLPSDRFFAERPEGSVSTLKIQRTQQEDSAVYLCASSLVGLAGGQETQYFGPGTRLLVL.

This clone showed up just once. Because the CDR3's place on the DNA is in doubt, the DNA is left out and the CDR3 is given as listed by TCRdb. This rearrangement joins TRBV29-1 to TRBJ2-5; the table assigns TRBD2, which was not confirmed against the DNA. The CDR3 adds up to 9 amino acids, both ends counted. The germline CDR1 and CDR2 sequences are SQVTM and ANQGSEA. CDR3 loop: CSVGAGTNF.

This CDR3 reads CASSVARDSGNTIYF. The CDR3 DNA reads TGTGCCAGCAGCGTGGCACGGGACTCTGGAAACACCATATATTTT. The gene calls are TRBV9 and TRBJ1-3; D unclear. V gave up 2 bases and J gave up 0 bases, with 9 bases separating them. This CDR3 contains 15 residues. The V gene's germline CDR1 is SGDLS and CDR2 YYNGEE. Full variable domain (missing parts from reference TRBV9 and TRBJ1-3): DSGVTQTPKHLITATGQRVTLRCSPRSGDLSVYWYQQSLDQGLQFLIQYYNGEERAKGNILERFSAQQFPDLHSELNLSSLELGDSALYFCASSVARDSGNTIYFGEGSWLTVV.

The genes are TRBV2 and TRBJ2-7; D is possibly TRBD1 (6 bases). V was pared by 7 bases and J by 1 base, with 17 bases between. The CDR3 length is 15 residues. The germline V gene has CDR1 SNHLY and CDR2 FYNNEI. CDR3 bases: TGTGCCAGCACCCCAGGGGCCCCTATTTCCTACGAGCAGTACTTC. Protein: CASTPGAPISYEQYF.

V and J are TRBV15 and TRBJ2-3; the D gene is possibly TRBD1 (6 bases). The germline V gene has CDR1 LNHNV and CDR2 YYDKDF (reference sequence). CDR3 length equals 17 residues. Trimming pared 3 bases from V and 0 bases from J, leaving 16 bases between. The CDR3 region is CATSSSGTFDSTDTQYF. In DNA, the CDR3 is TGTGCCACCAGCAGCTCCGGGACATTTGATAGCACAGATACGCAGTATTTT.

The chain joins TRBV7-2 to TRBJ2-1, with 13 bases that match TRBD2. The CDR3 has 16 amino acids. Germline loops: CDR1 SGHTA, CDR2 FQGNSA. The V and J ends lost 2 bases and 7 bases, in that order; junction bases with no gene match: 5. CDR3 sequence (DNA): TGTGCCAGCAGCTTATCGGGACTAGCGGGAAGGAATGAGCAGTTCTTC. Amino acids: CASSLSGLAGRNEQFF.

The chain uses TRBV7-2 and TRBJ2-3; 9 bases fit TRBD2. Germline V CDR1 and CDR2: SGHTA, FQGNSA. CDR3 length: 18 residues. The ends lost 3 bases at V and 4 bases at J; junction bases unmatched: 14. The CDR3 reads CASSLRGGLNTLADTQYF. CDR3 bases: TGTGCCAGCAGCTTGCGGGGGGGTTTGAACACCCTCGCAGATACGCAGTATTTT.

The V gene is TRBV6-1, the J gene TRBJ2-7; 9 nucleotides agree with TRBD2. The CDR3 totals 15 residues. The V gene end was trimmed by 2 bases and the J gene end by 0 bases; junction bases not matched to a gene: 2. Per germline, CDR1 MNHNS and CDR2 SASEGT. The CDR3: CASSELGLASYEQYF. CDR3 nucleotides: TGTGCCAGCAGTGAACTGGGACTAGCCTCCTACGAGCAGTACTTC.

A word on this clone: Other DNA sequences in the sample encode the same CDR3. This chain uses TRBV19 with TRBJ2-3; no firm D call. This CDR3 comprises 14 residues. Germline V gives CDR1 LNHDA, CDR2 SQIVND (reference sequence). V was pared by 0 bases and J by 1 base, with 5 bases between. Written as DNA, the CDR3 is TGTGCCAGTAGTATAGACAGCGGCACAGATACGCAGTATTTT. Translation gives CASSIDSGTDTQYF.

J is TRBJ2-1 and V is TRBV29-1; 8 nucleotides agree with TRBD2. CDR1 and CDR2 from the germline V gene are SQVTM and ANQGSEA. The V gene end was trimmed by 2 bases and the J gene end by 9 bases; junction bases not matched to a gene: 6. CDR3 size: 13 residues. CDR3 amino acids: CSVERELAAEQFF. As DNA, the CDR3 is TGCAGCGTTGAAAGGGAACTAGCGGCTGAGCAGTTCTTC.

The chain combines TRBV7-3 with TRBJ2-3, with D possibly being TRBD1 (5 bases). The length of the CDR3 is 13 residues. CDR1 SGHTA and CDR2 FQGTGA come from the germline V gene. Trimming pared 5 bases from V and 5 bases from J, leaving 11 bases between. CDR3 sequence (DNA): TGTGCCAGCAGCGAGTCTAGGGGAGATACGCAGTATTTT. This translates into CASSESRGDTQYF.

Concerning this clone: Other DNA sequences in this specimen translate into the identical CDR3. The rearrangement links TRBV7-6 to TRBJ1-5, with 8 bases fitting TRBD1. The CDR3 has 12 residues. Germline V gene lookup returns CDR1 SGHVS and CDR2 FNYEAQ. The junction had 3 bases not matched to a gene; V was cut back by 5 bases and J by 9 bases. The CDR3, as DNA: TGTGCCAGCAGCGGCGGACAGGGGCCCCAGCATTTT. It yields the protein CASSGGQGPQHF.

The chain links TRBV2 to TRBJ1-2; 8 bases agree with TRBD1. V was pared by 2 bases and J by 0 bases, with 8 bases of the junction left unmatched. Germline CDR1 reads SNHLY; CDR2 reads FYNNEI. CDR3 size: 17 residues. The CDR3 sequence: CASSEIGTGRANYGYTF. The CDR3 coding sequence is TGTGCCAGCAGTGAAATAGGGACAGGCCGAGCTAACTATGGCTACACCTTC.

The CDR3 nucleotides read TGCGCCAGCAGCGTTGGGACCAGGGGAGGGGAGACCCAGTACTTC. Translation gives CASSVGTRGGETQYF. This rearrangement joins TRBV5-1 to TRBJ2-5; D possibly corresponds to TRBD2 (7 bases). Germline V CDR1 and CDR2: SGHRS, YFSETQ. Deletions cut 4 bases from V and 5 bases from J, with 18 bases between. The CDR3 contains 15 residues.

V usage is TRBV30 and J usage is TRBJ1-2, with 8 positions matching TRBD1. The length of the CDR3 is 17 residues. Germline CDR1 reads GTSNPN; CDR2 reads SVGIG (reference sequence). V was pared by 6 bases and J by 4 bases, with 19 bases of the junction left unmatched. The chain's CDR3 is CACNLPGTGMLGYGYTF. The DNA for the CDR3 is TGTGCCTGCAATCTCCCCGGGACAGGAATGTTGGGCTATGGCTACACCTTC.

This clone has more than one count but fewer than ten. The CDR3 coding sequence is TGTGCCAGCAGTTCCGGGACAGGGGGCGACGAGCAGTACTTC. It encodes CASSSGTGGDEQYF. This rearrangement joins TRBV6-5 to TRBJ2-7, with 12 bases that match TRBD1. The J segment lost 5 bases and the V segment lost 4 bases, leaving 3 bases of the junction unmatched. Germline V gene lookup returns CDR1 MNHEY and CDR2 SVGAGI. The CDR3 consists of 14 residues.

The gene calls are TRBV4-2 and TRBJ1-4, with D tentatively TRBD1 (5 bases). V shed 0 bases and J shed 6 bases, with 11 bases lying between them. Germline assignment: CDR1 LGHNA and CDR2 YNFKEQ. This CDR3 has 15 residues. The CDR3 loop is CASSQEGQGHEKLFF. For the CDR3, the DNA is TGTGCCAGCAGCCAAGAAGGCCAGGGCCATGAAAAACTGTTTTTT.